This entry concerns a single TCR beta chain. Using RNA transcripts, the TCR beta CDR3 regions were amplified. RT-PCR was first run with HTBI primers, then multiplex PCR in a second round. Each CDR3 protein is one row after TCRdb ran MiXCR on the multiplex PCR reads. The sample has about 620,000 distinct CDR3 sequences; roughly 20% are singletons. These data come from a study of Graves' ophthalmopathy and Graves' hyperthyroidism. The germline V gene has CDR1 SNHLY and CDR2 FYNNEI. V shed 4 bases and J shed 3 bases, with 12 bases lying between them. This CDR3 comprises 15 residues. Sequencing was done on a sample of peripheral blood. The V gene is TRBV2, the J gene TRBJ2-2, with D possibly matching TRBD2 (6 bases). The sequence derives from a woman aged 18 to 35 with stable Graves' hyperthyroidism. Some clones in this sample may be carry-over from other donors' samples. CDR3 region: CASSVEGTDTGELFF. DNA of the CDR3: TGTGCCAGCAGTGTGGAGGGAACCGACACCGGGGAGCTGTTTTTT.